This T cell receptor beta chain stems from a study of blood T cell repertoires in COVID-19. The wider study: Collection of acute and convalescent COVID-19 samples took place in the United States, Italy and Spain.

This CDR3 is built from 13 residues. V dropped 3 bases and J dropped 4 bases, with 10 bases sitting between them. In germline, CDR1 is GTSNPN, CDR2 SVGIG (reference sequence). As processed by the authors: Estimation of nucleated cell counts was performed using reference gene primer amplification. Here immunoSEQ multiplex PCR was the method, and the copy in TCRdb shows in-frame clones only, minus some. V, J and clone size reflect that table, while D and trimming were determined from the DNA. The data show about 270,000 clones, about nine tenths seen once. In regard to this clone: This same CDR3 is encoded by further DNA sequences in the sample.

The chain combines TRBV30 with TRBJ1-5; possible D gene TRBD1, 5 bases. The sample was peripheral blood. The sequence derives from a man between 45 and 60 years old with acute or convalescent COVID-19. CDR3 coding DNA: TGTGCCTGGAGCCTCCAGGGAAATCAGCCCCAGCATTTT. It codes for CAWSLQGNQPQHF.